The 18 T cell receptor beta chains below were found in one sample sequenced in a study of blood T cell repertoires in COVID-19. The table came from immunoSEQ multiplex PCR; TCRdb's copy has only in-frame clones and leaves some out. Of about 210,000 clones listed, roughly 84% were seen once; the top ten hold around 3.1%. Specimen: PBMCs or T cells enriched from blood (not recorded which). The receptor source for this set is a woman younger than 45 who had been exposed to COVID-19.

The gene calls are TRBV2 and TRBJ2-5, with D maybe TRBD1 (6 bases). Trimming removed 9 bases at V and 2 bases at J, with 13 bases between. This CDR3 is built from 13 residues. Germline CDR1 reads SNHLY; CDR2 reads FYNNEI. CDR3 region: CASTGTLQETQYF. CDR3 DNA: TGTGCCAGTACCGGGACATTGCAAGAGACCCAGTACTTC.

This clone was counted once. CDR3 loop: CSLYRGARNEQFF. The DNA for the CDR3 is TGCAGCCTTTACCGGGGGGCGCGCAATGAGCAGTTCTTC. This chain uses TRBV29-1 with TRBJ2-1, with D perhaps matching TRBD2 (7 bases). This CDR3 contains 13 residues. Germline-derived CDR1 and CDR2 are SQVTM and ANQGSEA. Trimming cost V 8 bases and J 6 bases, with 17 bases left between them.

V and J are TRBV4-3 and TRBJ2-7, with 13 positions matching TRBD2. V lost 3 bases to trimming and J lost 5 bases; unmatched junction nucleotides: 10. This CDR3 has 17 residues. The germline V gene encodes CDR1 LGHNA and CDR2 YSLEER. The CDR3 bases are TGCGCCAGCAGCCACTGGACTAGCGGGGGCCCCGGGGACGAGCAGTACTTC. It translates to CASSHWTSGGPGDEQYF.

About this clone itself: An end of the junction differs from the germline gene, which may be a read error. V and J are TRBV7-9 and TRBJ2-1, with D hard to call. There are 11 residues in the CDR3. CDR1 SEHNR and CDR2 FQNEAQ come from the germline V gene (reference sequence). CDR3 nucleotides: TGTGCCAGCAGCTCCGACAATGAGCAGTTCTTC. Amino acid sequence: CASSSDNEQFF.

The chain employs TRBV19 and TRBJ2-2, with D perhaps matching TRBD2 (5 bases). Germline values: CDR1 LNHDA, CDR2 SQIVND (reference sequence). The ends were cut back, 2 bases at V and 4 bases at J, with 17 bases in the middle. The CDR3 loop spans 17 amino acids. The CDR3 spells CASSIFFGVEVTGELFF. The CDR3, as DNA: TGTGCCAGTAGTATATTTTTCGGGGTAGAGGTCACCGGGGAGCTGTTTTTT.

The rearrangement joins TRBV14 to TRBJ1-6; 7 bases match TRBD1. V dropped 4 bases and J dropped 8; count of bases not matched to a gene: 8. The CDR3 contains 15 residues. The germline V gene encodes CDR1 SGHDN and CDR2 FVKESK. This CDR3 reads CASSPRRGVDSPLHF. The CDR3 DNA reads TGTGCCAGCAGCCCCCGCAGGGGGGTGGATTCACCCCTCCACTTT.

The chain carries TRBV5-1 and TRBJ1-4, with 11 bases lining up with TRBD1. Trimming cost V 4 bases and J 5 bases; bases outside gene matches: 10. Germline V lookup: CDR1 SGHRS, CDR2 YFSETQ. The CDR3 runs 17 residues. The CDR3, as DNA: TGCGCCAGCAGCCTACGGACAGGGGGCCTGAGGAATGAAAAACTGTTTTTT. Translating it yields CASSLRTGGLRNEKLFF.

This clone was detected only once. This chain uses TRBV6-5 with TRBJ1-5; 8 nucleotides line up with TRBD1. The germline gives CDR1 MNHEY, CDR2 SVGAGI. This CDR3 has 15 amino acids. V dropped 6 bases and J dropped 0; count of bases not matched to a gene: 4. The CDR3: CASSLTGASNQPQHF. CDR3 DNA sequence: TGTGCCAGCAGCCTGACAGGGGCTAGCAATCAGCCCCAGCATTTT.

J is TRBJ2-7 and V is TRBV7-2, with 10 bases matching TRBD1. Unmatched junction bases numbered 7, after V lost 5 bases and J lost 6 bases. CDR3 size: 14 residues. CDR1 SGHTA and CDR2 FQGNSA come from the germline V gene. CDR3 loop: CASSLSTGGLEQYF. The CDR3 region has the DNA TGTGCCAGCAGCCTCTCGACAGGGGGCCTCGAGCAGTACTTC.

This clone was counted once. The chain is built from TRBV20-1 and TRBJ2-5; D may be TRBD2 (6 bases). Germline assignment: CDR1 DFQATT and CDR2 SNEGSKA (reference sequence). V shed 3 bases and J shed 3 bases, with 17 bases lying between them. The CDR3 covers 15 residues. CDR3 residues: CSASGGSMVEETQYF. Here the CDR3 DNA reads TGCAGTGCTAGTGGAGGGAGTATGGTGGAAGAGACCCAGTACTTC.

On this clone: At the DNA level, this CDR3 is encoded by other sequences in the same sample as well. V usage is TRBV12-3 or TRBV12-4 and J usage is TRBJ1-2, with a possible D match to TRBD1 (5 bases). The CDR3 is made up of 11 amino acids. The germline V and J ends were trimmed by 5 bases and 5 bases, with 6 bases remaining between them. The CDR3 sequence: CASSRGYGYTF. Written as DNA, the CDR3 is TGTGCCAGCAGTCGGGGGTATGGCTACACCTTC.

This rearrangement joins TRBV18 to TRBJ2-3; D unresolved. Germline loops: CDR1 KGHSH, CDR2 LQKENI. This CDR3 region has 14 residues. The V end was cut by 3 bases, the J end by 0 bases, with 7 bases between. The CDR3 region is CASSPERSTDTQYF. CDR3 DNA: TGTGCCAGCTCACCCGAGAGAAGCACAGATACGCAGTATTTT.

The rearrangement links TRBV5-1 to TRBJ2-1; 8 nucleotides line up with TRBD2. This CDR3 region has 17 residues. Germline-derived CDR1 and CDR2 are SGHRS and YFSETQ. The V gene end was trimmed by 2 bases and the J gene end by 12 bases; junction bases not matched to a gene: 19. The CDR3: CASSFPPGTRGVRWQFF. The CDR3 nucleotides are TGCGCCAGCAGCTTCCCCCCCGGGACTAGAGGGGTCCGGTGGCAGTTCTTC.

V is TRBV3-1 (or the pseudogene TRBV3-2) and J is TRBJ1-6, with 8 bases lining up with TRBD1. The trim removed 4 bases at V and 4 bases at J, leaving 3 bases unmatched. Per the germline V gene, CDR1 is LGHDT and CDR2 is YNNKEL (reference sequence). CDR3 length: 15 amino acids. The CDR3 DNA follows: TGTGCCAGCAGCCCCGGGACAGGTTATAATTCACCCCTCCACTTT. Translation: CASSPGTGYNSPLHF.

The chain recombines TRBV6-5 with TRBJ1-6; 8 positions agree with TRBD1. V gave up 6 bases and J gave up 7 bases; unmatched junction bases: 2. Germline V CDR1 and CDR2: MNHEY, SVGAGI. The CDR3 is 13 amino acids. This chain's CDR3 is CASSGQGNSPLHF. The CDR3 DNA follows: TGTGCCAGCAGCGGACAGGGAAATTCACCCCTCCACTTT.

The chain couples TRBV28 to TRBJ2-6; 7 bases match TRBD2. The trim removed 4 bases at V and 3 bases at J, leaving 6 bases unmatched. The germline CDR1 and CDR2 sequences are MDHEN and SYDVKM. This CDR3 is built from 16 residues. The CDR3, as DNA: TGTGCCAGCAGTTCTTGGGAGGGGTTTGGGGCCAACGTCCTGACTTTC. It codes for CASSSWEGFGANVLTF.

The chain employs TRBV5-6 and TRBJ1-6; no clear D. The CDR3 has 15 amino acids. Germline values: CDR1 SGHDT, CDR2 YYEEEE. Between the trimmed V and J ends, which lost 4 bases and 4 bases, there was a span of 12 bases. In DNA form, the CDR3 reads TGTGCCAGCAGCACCGAACTTTCGTATAATTCACCCCTCCACTTT. Translating gives CASSTELSYNSPLHF.

V is TRBV10-2 and J is TRBJ2-7, with 9 bases fitting TRBD1. This CDR3 region has 15 residues. Germline-derived CDR1 and CDR2 are WSHSY and SAAADI. With V trimmed by 6 bases and J by 0 bases, 6 bases remained unmatched. The CDR3 DNA reads as TGCGCCAGCAGACCGGGACAGGGTGGCTCCTACGAGCAGTACTTC. It is translated as CASRPGQGGSYEQYF.